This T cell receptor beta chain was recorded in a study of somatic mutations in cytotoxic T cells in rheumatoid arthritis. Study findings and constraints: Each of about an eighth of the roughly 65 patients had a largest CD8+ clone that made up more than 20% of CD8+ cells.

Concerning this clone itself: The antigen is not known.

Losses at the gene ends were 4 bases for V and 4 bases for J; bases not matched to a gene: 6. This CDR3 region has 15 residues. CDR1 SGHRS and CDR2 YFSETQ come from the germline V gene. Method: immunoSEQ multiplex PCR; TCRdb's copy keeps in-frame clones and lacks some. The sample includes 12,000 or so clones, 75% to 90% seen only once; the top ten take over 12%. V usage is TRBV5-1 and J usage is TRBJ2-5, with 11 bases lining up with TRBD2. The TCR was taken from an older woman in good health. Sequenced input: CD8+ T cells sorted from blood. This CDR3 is CASSSSGGAGETQYF. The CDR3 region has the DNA TGCGCCAGCAGCAGTAGCGGGGGGGCCGGAGAGACCCAGTACTTC.